Each of the 10 T cell receptor beta chains below was sequenced from the same sample in a study of CD8 T cells in ankylosing spondylitis. These receptors have no known antigen. Study-wide results and caveats: A motif in TCR beta, a set of 8 or 9 highly homologous variants, appeared characteristic of ankylosing spondylitis blood.

TCRdb independently ran MiXCR on the 5' RACE reads; one entry per CDR3 protein. The top ten hold around 3.4% of the sample, which has roughly 490,000 distinct CDR3 sequences, roughly 5.2% seen once. The specimen sequenced was blood, either unsorted or a sorted T cell fraction (not recorded which). These TCRs come from a male donor with ankylosing spondylitis.

This clonotype showed up just a few times. V gene TRBV3-1 combines with J gene TRBJ2-3, with D unresolved. Per the germline V gene, CDR1 is LGHDT and CDR2 is YNNKEL (reference sequence). The CDR3 sequence is 13 residues long. V gave up 1 base and J gave up 4 bases, with 6 bases separating them. Here the CDR3 DNA reads TGTGCCAGCAGCCAAGGCTGGGCAGATACGCAGTATTTT. It codes for CASSQGWADTQYF.

This clonotype was found many times. The V call is TRBV20-1, the J call TRBJ2-5; possibly TRBD2 for D (7 bases). Per germline, CDR1 DFQATT and CDR2 SNEGSKA (reference sequence). V was cut by 3 bases and J by 2 bases, with 16 bases left in between. The CDR3 is 15 amino acids. In DNA, the CDR3 is TGCAGTGCTAGCGAGGGGGGGGCGGGACAAGAGACCCAGTACTTC. It is translated as CSASEGGAGQETQYF.

There are many counts of this clonotype. The J gene is TRBJ2-7, the V gene TRBV29-1; D unresolved. The CDR3 contains 13 residues. V dropped 7 bases and J dropped 0 bases, with 13 bases sitting between them. Germline V gene sequence: CDR1 SQVTM, CDR2 ANQGSEA. DNA of the CDR3: TGCAGCGCCACCGGGTCGAGCTCCTACGAGCAGTACTTC. Translating gives CSATGSSSYEQYF.

The chain links TRBV3-1 to TRBJ2-7, with 11 bases aligning to TRBD2. J lost 5 bases, V lost 6 bases, and 3 bases had no gene match. CDR1 and CDR2 from the germline V gene are LGHDT and YNNKEL (reference sequence). The CDR3 sequence is 13 residues long. CDR3 DNA: TGTGCCAGCAGGACTAGCGGGGTCAACGAGCAGTACTTC. This codes for CASRTSGVNEQYF.

This clonotype was observed many times. The chain carries TRBV4-3 and TRBJ2-7; D may correspond to TRBD1 or TRBD2 (6 bases each). The germline V gene encodes CDR1 LGHNA and CDR2 YSLEER. The CDR3 contains 15 residues. The V end was cut by 2 bases, the J end by 4 bases, with 15 bases between. CDR3 DNA: TGCGCCAGCAGCCAAAATATCCGGGGGCGATACGAGCAGTACTTC. Its protein is CASSQNIRGRYEQYF.

The sample holds many counts of this clonotype. The chain links TRBV9 to TRBJ1-5; D is uncertain. The germline gives CDR1 SGDLS, CDR2 YYNGEE. The CDR3 contains 13 residues. V shed 0 bases and J shed 4 bases, with 5 bases lying between them. The CDR3 DNA is TGTGCCAGCAGCGTAGCCTATAATCAGCCCCAGCATTTT. This sequence encodes CASSVAYNQPQHF.

This clonotype was recorded a few times. V usage is TRBV10-3 and J usage is TRBJ1-4, with TRBD1 matching 7 bases. There are 15 residues in the CDR3. From germline, CDR1 is ENHRY and CDR2 SYGVKD. The V gene end was trimmed by 3 bases and the J gene end by 8 bases; junction bases not matched to a gene: 9. For the CDR3, the DNA is TGTGCCATCAGTGAAATACAGGGGCCTCTGGAAAAACTGTTTTTT. This codes for CAISEIQGPLEKLFF.

This clonotype was seen ten or more times. The V gene is TRBV29-1, the J gene TRBJ2-7, with 9 bases matching TRBD2. J was trimmed by 5 bases and V by 4 bases; bases with no gene match: 9. The CDR3 is 14 residues long. Germline V lookup: CDR1 SQVTM, CDR2 ANQGSEA. The CDR3: CSVAELLAGHEQYF. The DNA for the CDR3 is TGCAGCGTTGCGGAATTACTAGCGGGCCACGAGCAGTACTTC.

This clonotype was counted ten times or more. V is TRBV6-5 and J is TRBJ2-2; 10 positions match TRBD2. The V gene end was trimmed by 2 bases and the J gene end by 8 bases; junction bases not matched to a gene: 2. The CDR3 loop spans 14 amino acids. Germline CDR1 reads MNHEY; CDR2 reads SVGAGI. The CDR3 region is CASSYTSGIGELFF. The CDR3 DNA reads TGTGCCAGCAGTTACACTAGCGGGATAGGGGAGCTGTTTTTT.

This clonotype was seen at least ten times. The chain combines TRBV29-1 with TRBJ2-1; D gene uncertain. This CDR3 contains 12 residues. Deletions cut 7 bases from V and 5 bases from J, with 12 bases between. Per germline, CDR1 SQVTM and CDR2 ANQGSEA. The CDR3 region has the DNA TGCAGCGACCAGTCCCCCCACAATGAGCAGTTCTTC. It yields the protein CSDQSPHNEQFF.